This T cell receptor beta chain was obtained from a study of CD8 T cells in Susac syndrome. The CDR3 spans 16 residues. The V and J ends lost 0 bases and 1 base, in that order; junction bases with no gene match: 5. The germline V gene has CDR1 SGDLS and CDR2 YYNGEE. Notes on this clonotype: The antigen is undetermined.

An input of about 0.5 to 1 ug of RNA was subjected to reverse transcription using random hexamers. immunoSEQ multiplex PCR amplified TCR beta CDR3 across 54 Vbeta, 13 Jbeta. A single record per CDR3 protein comes from TCRdb applying MiXCR to the immunoSEQ multiplex PCR reads. This table holds 160,000 or so distinct CDR3 sequences, around 95% found once. Sequencing of TCR beta, carried out with a high-throughput approach, was applied to CD8+ and CD4+ T cells from the blood. Each multiple sclerosis control was a treatment-naive patient with relapsing-remitting disease that was either stable or active. Broader study findings: The study conceded that its TCR sequencing and HLA analysis involved relatively few individuals.

This TCR was sampled from a human donor with multiple sclerosis. The sample taken for sequencing was CD8+ T cells from PBMCs. The gene calls are TRBV9 and TRBJ1-1; the match to TRBD1 covers 8 bases. CDR3 sequence: CASSVVGTGSNTEAFF. The DNA for the CDR3 is TGTGCCAGCAGCGTAGTCGGGACAGGTTCGAACACTGAAGCTTTCTTT.